This TCR beta chain is from a study of T cell responses to AZD1222 COVID-19 vaccine. Broader study findings: At baseline, just 5 or 6 AZD1222 recipients tested seropositive.

The germline V gene encodes CDR1 SGHRS and CDR2 YFSETQ. The V segment lost 4 bases and the J segment 7 bases; nucleotides outside the gene matches: 15. The CDR3 totals 18 residues. Repertoires were generated with immunoSEQ multiplex PCR, while TCRdb's copy carries only in-frame clones and drops some. The data contain under 150,000 clones, 80% to 90% of them singletons. On this clone itself: The antigen is undetermined.

The receptor was derived from an adult in good health. The starting material was peripheral blood, obtained on day 0 of MenACWY control vaccination. The rearrangement joins TRBV5-1 to TRBJ2-1; TRBD2 matches 12 bases. The chain's CDR3 is CASSPLGLAGSRGNEQFF. The DNA of the CDR3 is TGCGCCAGCAGCCCGCTGGGACTAGCGGGTTCCCGGGGAAATGAGCAGTTCTTC.